This record looks at one T cell receptor (beta chain) sequence and its context. Data came from immunoSEQ multiplex PCR; TCRdb stores just in-frame clones and leaves some out. This table holds roughly 180,000 clones, roughly 84% found once. This specimen belongs to a study of blood T cell repertoires in COVID-19. Looking at the study overall: Italy, Spain and the United States were the sources of the convalescent and acute COVID-19 samples. Sources were T cells, B-cell-depleted T cells, or PBMCs; the material itself was cDNA or gDNA.

CDR3 length equals 10 residues. V lost 5 bases and J lost 5, with 3 bases in between. Per the germline V gene, CDR1 is MNHEY and CDR2 is SMNVEV (reference sequence). The material sequenced was peripheral blood. The sequence came from a woman aged 50 to 65 with COVID-19, enrolled during active disease. The chain uses TRBV27 and TRBJ1-2; no firm D call. DNA of the CDR3: TGTGCCAGCAGTCCGTATGGCTACACCTTC. It translates to CASSPYGYTF.